This T cell receptor beta chain stems from a study of STAT5B mutations in CD4+ large granular lymphocyte leukemia. Clones were read by immunoSEQ multiplex PCR, and TCRdb kept only the in-frame ones, dropping some. The sample records over 25,000 clones, under 90% being singletons. The receptor's source is a human donor in good health. Sequencing was done on a sample of CD4+ T cells from blood buffy coats.

The CDR3 DNA follows: TGTGCCAGTATGCTGGGAGGGGGCACTGAAGCTTTCTTT. Amino acids: CASMLGGGTEAFF. The chain has TRBV19 and TRBJ1-1; possible D gene TRBD1, 6 bases. CDR1 LNHDA and CDR2 SQIVND come from the germline V gene (reference sequence). The CDR3 is 13 amino acids. V was shortened by 7 bases and J by 4 bases, with 13 bases between the two germline ends.